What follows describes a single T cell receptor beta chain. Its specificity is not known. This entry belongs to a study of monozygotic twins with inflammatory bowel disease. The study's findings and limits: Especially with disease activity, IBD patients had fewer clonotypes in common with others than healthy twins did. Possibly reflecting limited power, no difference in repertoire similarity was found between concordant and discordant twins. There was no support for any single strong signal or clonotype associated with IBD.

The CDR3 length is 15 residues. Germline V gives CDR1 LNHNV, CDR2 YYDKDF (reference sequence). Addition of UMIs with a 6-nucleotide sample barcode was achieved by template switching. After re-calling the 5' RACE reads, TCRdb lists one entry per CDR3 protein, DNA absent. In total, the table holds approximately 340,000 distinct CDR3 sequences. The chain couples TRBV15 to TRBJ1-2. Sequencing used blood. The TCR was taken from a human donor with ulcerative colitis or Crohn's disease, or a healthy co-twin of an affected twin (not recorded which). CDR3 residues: CATSRDFNSADGYTF.